These 20 T cell receptor beta chains were all obtained from the same sample, sequenced in a study of blood T cell repertoires in COVID-19. Sequenced by immunoSEQ multiplex PCR; TCRdb stores in-frame clones only, minus some. Of 95,000 to 150,000 clones listed, 75% to 90% were seen once; the top ten hold about 4.5%. Sequencing was performed on peripheral blood. Receptors originate from a man aged 35 to 55 with acute or convalescent COVID-19.

The V gene is TRBV5-1, the J gene TRBJ2-3; TRBD1 aligns across 8 bases. The CDR3 has 16 residues. Germline V gives CDR1 SGHRS, CDR2 YFSETQ. J was trimmed by 1 base and V by 1 base; bases with no gene match: 5. CDR3 residues: CASSLQTGGGTDTQYF. In DNA, the CDR3 is TGCGCCAGCAGCTTGCAAACAGGGGGAGGCACAGATACGCAGTATTTT. Full variable domain (rest looked up from reference TRBV5-1 and TRBJ2-3): KAGVTQTPRYLIKTRGQQVTLSCSPISGHRSVSWYQQTPGQGLQFLFEYFSETQRNKGNFPGRFSGRQFSNSRSEMNVSTLELGDSALYLCASSLQTGGGTDTQYFGPGTRLTVL.

V usage is TRBV19 and J usage is TRBJ2-7; 7 positions agree with TRBD1. The germline gives CDR1 LNHDA, CDR2 SQIVND (reference sequence). The CDR3 has 13 residues. V lost 8 bases and J lost 2; bases outside the gene matches: 6. The CDR3 sequence is CASSGQRTYEQYF. The CDR3 DNA sequence: TGTGCCAGTTCGGGACAGCGGACCTACGAGCAGTACTTC.

The genes are TRBV5-6 and TRBJ2-4; 8 nucleotides line up with TRBD2. The CDR3 runs to 17 residues. The ends lost 0 bases at V and 2 bases at J; junction bases unmatched: 7. In germline, CDR1 is SGHDT, CDR2 YYEEEE. CDR3 amino acids: CASSLVTSGGSKNIQYF. CDR3 DNA: TGTGCCAGCAGCTTGGTCACCAGCGGGGGCTCCAAAAACATTCAGTACTTC.

The V gene is TRBV30, the J gene TRBJ1-2; 7 nucleotides agree with TRBD1. The CDR3 runs 13 residues. CDR1 and CDR2 (germline): GTSNPN, SVGIG (reference sequence). The V gene end was trimmed by 5 bases and the J gene end by 2 bases; junction bases not matched to a gene: 5. CDR3 DNA sequence: TGTGCCTGGGTGACAGGGAGGAACTATGGCTACACCTTC. Amino acid sequence: CAWVTGRNYGYTF.

The chain employs TRBV5-6 and TRBJ2-5, with D perhaps matching TRBD1 (6 bases). Trimming pared 4 bases from V and 0 bases from J, leaving 16 bases between. In germline, CDR1 is SGHDT, CDR2 YYEEEE. This CDR3 region has 16 residues. This chain's CDR3 is CASSPDRLPYQETQYF. CDR3 DNA: TGTGCCAGCAGCCCCGACAGGTTACCCTACCAAGAGACCCAGTACTTC.

This clone has only one observation. The chain recombines TRBV19 with TRBJ1-3, with D unresolved. CDR3 length: 15 amino acids. The V end was cut by 6 bases, the J end by 0 bases, with 12 bases between. Germline CDR1 is LNHDA and CDR2 is SQIVND (reference sequence). The CDR3, as DNA: TGTGCCAGTAGCACCGGGAGCCACTCTGGAAACACCATATATTTT. It specifies CASSTGSHSGNTIYF. The complete variable domain, with remaining parts taken from reference TRBV19 and TRBJ1-3, reads DGGITQSPKYLFRKEGQNVTLSCEQNLNHDAMYWYRQDPGQGLRLIYYSQIVNDFQKGDIAEGYSVSREKKESFPLTVTSAQKNPTAFYLCASSTGSHSGNTIYFGEGSWLTVV.

This chain joins TRBV7-9 and TRBJ1-4, with D possibly being TRBD1 (5 bases). CDR1 is SEHNR and CDR2 is FQNEAQ in the germline V gene (reference sequence). Deletions cut 5 bases from V and 8 bases from J, with 15 bases between. The CDR3 consists of 14 residues. CDR3 sequence reads: CASSLPGGWEKLFF. In DNA form, the CDR3 reads TGTGCCAGCAGCCTTCCGGGGGGGTGGGAAAAACTGTTTTTT.

The V call is TRBV5-5, the J call TRBJ1-1; 9 bases fit TRBD1. This CDR3 region has 14 residues. Germline V gene sequence: CDR1 SGHKS, CDR2 YYEKEE (reference sequence). Losses at the gene ends were 5 bases for V and 10 bases for J; bases not matched to a gene: 12. CDR3 residues: CASSRVWTGEGAFF. CDR3 coding DNA: TGTGCCAGCAGTAGGGTCTGGACAGGGGAAGGAGCTTTCTTT.

A remark on this clone: At the DNA level, this CDR3 is encoded by other sequences in the same sample as well. This sequence joins TRBV11-3 and TRBJ2-5; D possibly corresponds to TRBD1 (6 bases). The CDR3 is made up of 13 amino acids. Trimming took 1 base from V and 4 from J, leaving 7 bases between them. Looked up from germline, CDR1 is SGHNT and CDR2 is YENEEA. CDR3 region: CASSLARGETQYF. The CDR3 DNA is TGTGCCAGCAGCTTAGCCAGGGGAGAGACCCAGTACTTC.

The chain links TRBV7-9 to TRBJ2-1, with D uncertain. The V end lost 5 bases, the J end lost 6 bases, and 5 bases lay between the germline ends. This CDR3 is built from 11 residues. CDR1 and CDR2 from the germline V gene are SEHNR and FQNEAQ (reference sequence). In DNA, the CDR3 is TGTGCCAGCAGCCAGGTCAATGAGCAGTTCTTC. This encodes CASSQVNEQFF.

This sequence joins TRBV10-3 and TRBJ2-5; D is ambiguous. This CDR3 has 14 amino acids. CDR1 ENHRY and CDR2 SYGVKD come from the germline V gene. V lost 3 bases to trimming and J lost 0 bases, with 8 bases between them. CDR3 sequence reads: CAISDSENQETQYF. The DNA for the CDR3 is TGTGCCATCAGTGATTCAGAAAACCAAGAGACCCAGTACTTC.

The chain is built from TRBV27 and TRBJ2-7; the match to TRBD2 covers 11 bases. Germline V gives CDR1 MNHEY, CDR2 SMNVEV (reference sequence). The junction had 4 bases not matched to a gene; V was cut back by 0 bases and J by 6 bases. The CDR3 runs 15 residues. In DNA, the CDR3 is TGTGCCAGCAGTTTATCGCCTAGCGGGGGGCTCGAGCAGTACTTC. Encoded protein: CASSLSPSGGLEQYF.

There are a few counts of this clone. The gene calls are TRBV11-3 and TRBJ2-7; 8 bases line up with TRBD1. The germline V gene has CDR1 SGHNT and CDR2 YENEEA. This CDR3 is 13 amino acids long. Trimming took 2 bases from V and 5 from J; bases not matched to a gene: 2. DNA of the CDR3: TGTGCCAGCAGCTTAAAGACAGGGGACGAGCAGTACTTC. Translation: CASSLKTGDEQYF.

This clone was counted between two and nine times. V is TRBV2 and J is TRBJ2-7; 7 nucleotides agree with TRBD1. Trimming took 6 bases from V and 2 from J; bases not matched to a gene: 7. The CDR3 consists of 14 residues. Germline CDR1 reads SNHLY; CDR2 reads FYNNEI. The CDR3 DNA reads as TGTGCCAGCAGGCCGAGACAGGGAACCTACGAGCAGTACTTC. This gives the protein CASRPRQGTYEQYF.

The V and J genes are TRBV29-1 and TRBJ1-4, with 7 bases fitting TRBD1. Germline V gene lookup returns CDR1 SQVTM and CDR2 ANQGSEA. CDR3 size: 13 residues. V dropped 2 bases and J dropped 7; count of bases not matched to a gene: 4. The CDR3 loop is CSVETQGSEKLFF. The CDR3 DNA reads as TGCAGCGTTGAAACACAGGGGAGTGAAAAACTGTTTTTT.

V is TRBV25-1 and J is TRBJ2-1, with TRBD1 matching over 7 bases. The CDR3 has 15 residues. Trimming at V came to 3 bases and at J to 4 bases, leaving 6 bases not matched to a gene. Per germline, CDR1 MGHDK and CDR2 SYGVNS. CDR3 DNA: TGTGCCAGCAGTGACACCGGGACAGAGTACAATGAGCAGTTCTTC. Translating gives CASSDTGTEYNEQFF.

The chain has TRBV29-1 and TRBJ2-1; 14 bases line up with TRBD2. Germline V gene data show CDR1 as SQVTM and CDR2 as ANQGSEA. V shed 3 bases, J shed 7 bases, and the junction held 14 bases outside the gene matches. The CDR3 has 18 amino acids. The CDR3 loop reads CSVDFYPGLAGVSNEQFF. The DNA of the CDR3 is TGCAGCGTTGATTTCTACCCGGGACTAGCGGGAGTTTCTAATGAGCAGTTCTTC.

This clone was observed a single time. The chain joins TRBV27 to TRBJ2-1, with a weak D call TRBD1 (5 bases). The V gene lost 11 bases and the J gene lost 5 bases, with 13 bases spanning the gap. CDR3 size: 12 residues. Germline V gene lookup returns CDR1 MNHEY and CDR2 SMNVEV (reference sequence). The CDR3 here is CAWGPNNNEQFF. CDR3 DNA: TGTGCCTGGGGCCCTAACAACAATGAGCAGTTCTTC.

The chain carries TRBV7-2 and TRBJ1-6; TRBD1 is a possible D gene (5 bases). The CDR3 covers 17 residues. Germline V gene data show CDR1 as SGHTA and CDR2 as FQGNSA. V shed 0 bases and J shed 6 bases, with 15 bases lying between them. The chain's CDR3 is CASSLAEGWKFNSPLHF. Written as DNA, the CDR3 is TGTGCCAGCAGCTTAGCGGAGGGGTGGAAGTTTAATTCACCCCTCCACTTT.

The chain carries TRBV28 and TRBJ1-1, with D maybe TRBD1 (6 bases). V shed 2 bases and J shed 0 bases, with 16 bases lying between them. This CDR3 contains 17 residues. In germline, CDR1 is MDHEN, CDR2 SYDVKM. CDR3 DNA sequence: TGTGCCAGCAGTTTAGGTGGAGGACAGATAATGAACACTGAAGCTTTCTTT. The encoded protein is CASSLGGGQIMNTEAFF.